These T cell receptor beta chains were read from a single sample in a study of blood T cells in healthy people across ages. TCRdb reprocessed the 5' RACE reads with MiXCR, giving one entry per CDR3 protein. The data contain roughly 700,000 distinct CDR3 sequences, over 45% of them singletons. Sequencing was done on a sample of blood. These receptors came from a woman between 55 and 75 years old in good health. Each CDR3 is given with its conserved first and last residue.

CDR3 protein: CASSSGRVYEQYF; V gene: TRBV11-2
CDR3 protein: CSVEDWDLEQYF; V gene: TRBV29-1
CDR3 protein: CASSPQGPPDTQYF; V gene: TRBV7-2
CDR3 protein: CANSRLGQETQYF; V gene: TRBV6-6
CDR3 protein: CASSPLIGTEAFF; V gene: TRBV28
CDR3 protein: CSVVGTVISEQYF; V gene: TRBV29-1
CDR3 protein: CASSQEITDTQYF; V gene: TRBV4-3
CDR3 protein: CSVGGTTSGSTDTQYF; V gene: TRBV29-1
CDR3 protein: CATSREPGVYEQYF; V gene: TRBV15
CDR3 protein: CASSVTARGEKLFF; V gene: TRBV9
CDR3 protein: CASRGLAGPQETQYF; V gene: TRBV6-1
CDR3 protein: CASSSLPLGGNEQFF; V gene: TRBV27
CDR3 protein: CSASPHGSNTGELFF; V gene: TRBV20-1
CDR3 protein: CATSDTRVGEQYF; V gene: TRBV24-1
CDR3 protein: CAISESQETQYF; V gene: TRBV10-3
CDR3 protein: CASSLGLAGPTGYEQYF; V gene: TRBV5-1
CDR3 protein: CASSQAAVTDTQYF; V gene: TRBV4-1
CDR3 protein: CASSLYSTGTVNTEAFF; V gene: TRBV7-2
CDR3 protein: CASSPYLSGANVLTF; V gene: TRBV3-1
CDR3 protein: CASSPRLAGNNEQFF; V gene: TRBV7-2
CDR3 protein: CASSLRSSGSAETQYF; V gene: TRBV3-1
CDR3 protein: CANSPRVGSSYNEQFF; V gene: TRBV6-2/TRBV6-3
CDR3 protein: CASSRPGTGMTEAFF; V gene: TRBV5-1
CDR3 protein: CACRATSGYHEQFF; V gene: TRBV30
CDR3 protein: CASSLIGESTEAFF; V gene: TRBV9
CDR3 protein: CAGSLSKNMNTEAFF; V gene: TRBV27
CDR3 protein: CASSLGLAGGTGEQYF; V gene: TRBV5-1
CDR3 protein: CSASSLAGVGRSEQFF; V gene: TRBV20-1
CDR3 protein: CASSRRRANEQYF; V gene: TRBV7-2
CDR3 protein: CASTQGRYNEQFF; V gene: TRBV7-2
CDR3 protein: CASSFDGKETQYF; V gene: TRBV7-9
CDR3 protein: CAIRGQGTSGRQETQYF; V gene: TRBV10-3
CDR3 protein: CASSFGGTGIYNEQFF; V gene: TRBV6-5
CDR3 protein: CASSFAGEDIQYF; V gene: TRBV28
CDR3 protein: CASSDRSAGANTEAFF; V gene: TRBV25-1
CDR3 protein: CASSRFGDRVEEKLFF; V gene: TRBV11-2
CDR3 protein: CASSSGLAGGPYEQFF; V gene: TRBV12-3/TRBV12-4
CDR3 protein: CSAPARTGGFNQPQHF; V gene: TRBV20-1
CDR3 protein: CASSTSGGTNTGELFF; V gene: TRBV7-2
CDR3 protein: CASSPDGETQYF; V gene: TRBV18
CDR3 protein: CASSYSGLGGEQFF; V gene: TRBV6-2/TRBV6-3
CDR3 protein: CASRSQAHSNQPQHF; V gene: TRBV5-5
CDR3 protein: CASRALDKETQYF; V gene: TRBV27
CDR3 protein: CASSLASSARVSGANVLTF; V gene: TRBV28
CDR3 protein: CSASRGIAASTGTQYF; V gene: TRBV20-1
CDR3 protein: CASSPPGTGESIQYF; V gene: TRBV4-1
CDR3 protein: CASSLRWETSGSHEQFF; V gene: TRBV7-2
CDR3 protein: CSATTGLDQPQHF; V gene: TRBV20-1
CDR3 protein: CASGPPTSMIYEQYF; V gene: TRBV7-9